This T cell receptor (beta chain) was captured by sequencing in a study of blood T cell repertoires in COVID-19. In the study overall: Acute and convalescent COVID-19 samples came from the United States, Italy and Spain. The cDNA or gDNA used as material had been derived from T cells, B-cell-depleted T cells, or PBMCs.

Only in-frame clones appear in the TCRdb table, and some are missing; sequencing was by immunoSEQ multiplex PCR. The repertoire has fewer than 350,000 clones, approximately 91% of them found once; the top ten carry 2.3%. Trimming stripped 4 bases from V and 2 bases from J, with 13 bases between. Germline V CDR1 and CDR2: SGHAT, FQNNGV. The CDR3 is 15 residues long. The chain uses TRBV11-2 and TRBJ2-3, with D uncertain. This clonotype was sampled from a woman in her thirties or forties with acute COVID-19. Sequenced material: PBMCs or T cells enriched from blood (not recorded which). The DNA of the CDR3 is TGTGCCAGCAGCTCCCTAGGAAGCGACACAGATACGCAGTATTTT. It is translated as CASSSLGSDTDTQYF.